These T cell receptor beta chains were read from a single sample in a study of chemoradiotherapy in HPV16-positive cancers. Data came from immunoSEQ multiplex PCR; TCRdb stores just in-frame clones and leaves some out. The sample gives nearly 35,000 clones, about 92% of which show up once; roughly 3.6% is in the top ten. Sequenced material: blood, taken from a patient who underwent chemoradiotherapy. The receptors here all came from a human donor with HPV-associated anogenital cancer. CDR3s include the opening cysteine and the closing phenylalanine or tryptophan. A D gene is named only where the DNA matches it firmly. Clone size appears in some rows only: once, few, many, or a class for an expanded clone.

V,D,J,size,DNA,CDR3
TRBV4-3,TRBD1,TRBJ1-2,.,TGCGCCAGCAGCCGCAGGGGGACAGGGGGTGTGCATGGCTACACCTTC,CASSRRGTGGVHGYTF
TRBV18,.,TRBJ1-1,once,TGTGCCAGCTCACCAAAGGCAGCGGTGAACACTGAAGCTTTCTTT,CASSPKAAVNTEAFF
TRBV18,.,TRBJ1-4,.,TGTGCCAGCTCACCCGAATCGGGGGCGGTTGTGAAAAAACTGTTTTTT,CASSPESGAVVKKLFF
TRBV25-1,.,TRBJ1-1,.,TGTGCCAGCAGTGAAAGGGACTCCCTTGAGGGCATGAACACTGAAGCTTTCTTT,CASSERDSLEGMNTEAFF
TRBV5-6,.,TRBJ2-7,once,TGTGCCAGCAGCTTCACAGGGCAGAAGTACGAGCAGTACTTC,CASSFTGQKYEQYF
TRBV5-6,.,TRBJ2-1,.,TGTGCCAGCAGCTTGACAGGCGCCGGGTACAATGAGCAGTTCTTC,CASSLTGAGYNEQFF
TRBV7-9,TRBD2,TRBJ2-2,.,TGTGCCAGCAGCTCCCCAGCGGGGGGGCAGTTCTCCGGGGAGCTGTTTTTT,CASSSPAGGQFSGELFF
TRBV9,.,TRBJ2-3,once,TGTGCCAGCAGTTTCGGGGTCCGACTCGCGGATACGCAGTATTTT,CASSFGVRLADTQYF
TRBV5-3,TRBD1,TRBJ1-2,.,TGTGCCAGAAGAACCGGGACAGGGGTGTATGGCTACACCTTC,CARRTGTGVYGYTF
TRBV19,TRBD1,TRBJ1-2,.,TGTGCCAGCTCCAGGGACAGGGCGGACTATGGCTACACCTTC,CASSRDRADYGYTF
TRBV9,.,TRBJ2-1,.,TGTGCCAGCAGCTCCCGTCGGGGCGGGGCCCTCAATGAGCAGTTCTTC,CASSSRRGGALNEQFF
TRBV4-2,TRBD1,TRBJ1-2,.,TGTGCCAGCAGCCGAAGACAGGGGAGAGAAAACTATGGCTACACCTTC,CASSRRQGRENYGYTF
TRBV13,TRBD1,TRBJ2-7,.,TGTGCCAGCAGCTCCACCGGGACAGTCATCTACGAGCAGTACTTC,CASSSTGTVIYEQYF
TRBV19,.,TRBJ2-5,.,TGTGCCAGTAGTATGACTACCTGGGTTGGACAAGAGACCCAGTACTTC,CASSMTTWVGQETQYF
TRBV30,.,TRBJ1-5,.,TGTGCCTGGAGTAGAAAACAGGGTGGTCAGCCCCAGCATTTT,CAWSRKQGGQPQHF
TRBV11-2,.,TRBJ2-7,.,TGTGCCAGCAGCTTATCGGAGCTCACCTACGAGCAGTACTTC,CASSLSELTYEQYF
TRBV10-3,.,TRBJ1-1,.,TGTGCCATCAGCCCCCCGGGGGGAAACACTGAAGCTTTCTTT,CAISPPGGNTEAFF
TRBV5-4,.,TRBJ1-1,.,TGTGCCAGCAGCCAAGCCGTGGACTGGGAAGCTTTCTTT,CASSQAVDWEAFF
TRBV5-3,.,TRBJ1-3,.,TGTGCCAGAAGCAGGAAGGGGGCTGGAAACACCATATATTTT,CARSRKGAGNTIYF
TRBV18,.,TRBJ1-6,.,TGTGCCAGCTCACCACCGAACGGGATTTCACCCCTCCACTTT,CASSPPNGISPLHF
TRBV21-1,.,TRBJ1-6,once,TGTGCCAGCAGCAAAGCGTCCTCCCGGGACAGGGGCTCCTATAATTCACCCCTCCACTTT,CASSKASSRDRGSYNSPLHF
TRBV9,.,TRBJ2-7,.,TGTGCCAGCAGTTCAGACCCTAGTCAGGTCGCCTACGAGCAGTACTTC,CASSSDPSQVAYEQYF
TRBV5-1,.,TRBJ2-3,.,TGCGCCAGCAGCTTGGGAGGGCCCACAGATACGCAGTATTTT,CASSLGGPTDTQYF
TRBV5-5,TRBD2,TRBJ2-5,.,TGTGCCAGCAGCTTGGTGACTAGCCACCAAGAGACCCAGTACTTC,CASSLVTSHQETQYF
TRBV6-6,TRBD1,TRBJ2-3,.,TGTGCCAGCAATAACAGGGGCGAGGGCACAGATACGCAGTATTTT,CASNNRGEGTDTQYF
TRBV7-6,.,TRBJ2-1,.,TGTGCCAGCAGCTTAGAGGGGGATAGGGAGCAGTTCTTC,CASSLEGDREQFF
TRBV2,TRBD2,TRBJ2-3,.,TGTGCCAGCAGGTCCCTAGCGGGGAGGTCAGATACGCAGTATTTT,CASRSLAGRSDTQYF
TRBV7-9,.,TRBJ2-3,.,TGTGCCAGCAGCTTCACTAGCAGGACAGATACGCAGTATTTT,CASSFTSRTDTQYF
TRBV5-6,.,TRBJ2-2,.,TGTGCCAGCAGCTTTAACATTAACACCGGGGAGCTGTTTTTT,CASSFNINTGELFF
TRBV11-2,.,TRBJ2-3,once,TGTGCCAGCGCCCAGGCCCTTAGCACAGATACGCAGTATTTT,CASAQALSTDTQYF
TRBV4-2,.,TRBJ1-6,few,TGTGCCAGCAGCCAGGGCAGGCCCTATCCTTATAATTCACCCCTCCACTTT,CASSQGRPYPYNSPLHF
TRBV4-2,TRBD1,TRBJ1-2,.,TGTGCCAGCAGCCACGAGGACAGGGTAGGCGGCTACACCTTC,CASSHEDRVGGYTF
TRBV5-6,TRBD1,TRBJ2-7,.,TGTGCCAGCAGCTCAGGACAGGGACGGTACGAGCAGTACTTC,CASSSGQGRYEQYF
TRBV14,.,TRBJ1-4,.,TGTGCCAGCAGCCAAGAGAAAACAGCGCGTAATGAAAAACTGTTTTTT,CASSQEKTARNEKLFF
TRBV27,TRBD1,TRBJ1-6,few,TGTGCCAGCAAACAGGGGAGTTCACCCCTCCACTTT,CASKQGSSPLHF
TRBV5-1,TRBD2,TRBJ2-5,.,TGCGCCAGCACCGATATGACTAGCGGGGGAAAGACCCAGTACTTC,CASTDMTSGGKTQYF
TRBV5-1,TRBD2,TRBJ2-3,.,TGCGCCAGCAGCTTGAATAGAGGGCGGGGGGATACGCAGTATTTT,CASSLNRGRGDTQYF
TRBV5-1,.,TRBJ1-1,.,TGCGCCAGCAGCCTACAGGAAGCGGACACTGAAGCTTTCTTT,CASSLQEADTEAFF
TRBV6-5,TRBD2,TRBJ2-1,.,TGTGCCAGCAGCCCCTCCCTGGTAGCGGGTGAGTTCTTC,CASSPSLVAGEFF
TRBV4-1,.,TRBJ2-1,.,TGCGCCAGCAGCCCCTGGGGGGCCCTCAATGAGCAGTTCTTC,CASSPWGALNEQFF
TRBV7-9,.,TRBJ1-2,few,TGTGCCAGCAGCTTAGGAGGGGCTGGCTACACCTTC,CASSLGGAGYTF
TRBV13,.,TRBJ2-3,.,TGTGCCAGCAGCTGGAAGGGGGGCGTAATAGATACGCAGTATTTT,CASSWKGGVIDTQYF
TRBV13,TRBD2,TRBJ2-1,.,TGTGCCAGCAGCGCCCTCGGACTAGCGGGGGGGGGATATGAGCAGTTCTTC,CASSALGLAGGGYEQFF
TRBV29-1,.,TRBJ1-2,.,TGCAGCGTTTGGGGCCCCGGGATTATCGCGGATGGCTACACCTTC,CSVWGPGIIADGYTF
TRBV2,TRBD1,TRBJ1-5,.,TGTGCCAGCAGAGACTCCGGGACAGGGATTAATCAGCCCCAGCATTTT,CASRDSGTGINQPQHF
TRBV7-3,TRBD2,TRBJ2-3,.,TGTGCCAGCAGCCCAGGGACTAGCGGGGGGTTGGGGCGGACGCAGTATTTT,CASSPGTSGGLGRTQYF
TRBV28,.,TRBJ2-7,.,TGTGCCAGCAGCTCATATGGCTACGAGCAGTACTTC,CASSSYGYEQYF
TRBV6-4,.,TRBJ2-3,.,TGTGCCAGCAGTCGAACAATTTCAGATACGCAGTATTTT,CASSRTISDTQYF
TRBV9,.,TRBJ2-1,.,TGTGCCAGCAGCGTCCAACGGACTATGAATACGCAGTTCTTC,CASSVQRTMNTQFF
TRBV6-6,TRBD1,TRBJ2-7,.,TGTGCCAGCAGTTACTCTAAGGACAGGGGTGACTACGAGCAGTACTTC,CASSYSKDRGDYEQYF
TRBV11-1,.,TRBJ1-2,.,TGTGCCAGCAGCCTTCTAATAGAACGCGGCTACACCTTC,CASSLLIERGYTF
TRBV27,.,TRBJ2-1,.,TGTGCCAGCAGTTTGCTTGGACGTAGGGACGATGAGCAGTTCTTC,CASSLLGRRDDEQFF